One and the same sample provided the 20 T cell receptor beta chains below, sequenced in a study of T cell responses to AZD1222 COVID-19 vaccine. Generated by immunoSEQ multiplex PCR, the TCRdb table keeps only in-frame clones and is missing some. The table shows about 100,000 clones, with 85% to 90% occurring only once. The specimen comprised peripheral blood, sampled on day 0 of AZD1222 vaccination. The receptors come from an adult in good health.

The J gene is TRBJ2-7, the V gene TRBV5-1, with no clear D. Germline V gene data show CDR1 as SGHRS and CDR2 as YFSETQ. The CDR3 runs 15 residues. Trimming stripped 0 bases from V and 2 bases from J, with 12 bases between. The CDR3 sequence is CASSLAAVGTYEQYF. CDR3 in DNA: TGCGCCAGCAGCTTGGCCGCCGTGGGGACCTACGAGCAGTACTTC.

In this sample, this clone turned up a few times. This chain connects TRBV28 to TRBJ1-2, with D perhaps matching TRBD1 (6 bases). CDR1 and CDR2 from the germline V gene are MDHEN and SYDVKM. This CDR3 is 13 amino acids long. V gave up 10 bases and J gave up 7 bases, with 19 bases separating them. As DNA, the CDR3 is TGTGCCATCAACCCCGGGGGCATGGGTGGCTACACCTTC. Protein: CAINPGGMGGYTF.

The genes are TRBV28 and TRBJ1-4; maybe TRBD1 (6 bases). The CDR3 runs to 14 residues. Looked up from germline, CDR1 is MDHEN and CDR2 is SYDVKM. V was pared by 2 bases and J by 8 bases, with 12 bases between. CDR3 amino acids: CASSLAQGLEKLFF. The CDR3 DNA sequence: TGTGCCAGCAGTTTAGCACAGGGCCTGGAAAAACTGTTTTTT.

J is TRBJ2-2 and V is TRBV7-3; possible D gene TRBD1, 6 bases. The CDR3 loop spans 17 amino acids. V was shortened by 2 bases and J by 3 bases, with 16 bases between the two germline ends. Germline CDR1 is SGHTA and CDR2 is FQGTGA. In DNA, the CDR3 is TGTGCCAGCAGCTTAGATAAGAGCAGGGGAGACACCGGGGAGCTGTTTTTT. This gives the protein CASSLDKSRGDTGELFF.

As regards this clone: This same CDR3 is encoded by further DNA sequences in the sample. The rearrangement joins TRBV9 to TRBJ2-7; 8 bases line up with TRBD1. The CDR3 contains 14 residues. The junction had 5 bases not matched to a gene; V was cut back by 0 bases and J by 6 bases. The germline V gene encodes CDR1 SGDLS and CDR2 YYNGEE. The CDR3 region has the DNA TGTGCCAGCAGCGTAGGTGCAGGGGGCCTCGAGCAGTACTTC. This gives the protein CASSVGAGGLEQYF.

The CDR3, as DNA: TGCGCCAGCAGCCGGGCGGCGGGGGGCGGGAACGAGCAGTACTTC. Translating gives CASSRAAGGGNEQYF. V is TRBV5-1 and J is TRBJ2-7, with 8 bases identical to TRBD2. CDR1 is SGHRS and CDR2 is YFSETQ in the germline V gene. The CDR3 runs 15 residues. The ends lost 4 bases at V and 5 bases at J; junction bases unmatched: 11.

The chain links TRBV28 to TRBJ1-1; D not resolved. The germline V gene encodes CDR1 MDHEN and CDR2 SYDVKM. V lost 2 bases and J lost 5, with 12 bases in between. The CDR3 spans 14 residues. Here the CDR3 DNA reads TGTGCCAGCAGTTTACCGACCGCAGTGACTGAAGCTTTCTTT. The encoded protein is CASSLPTAVTEAFF.

The chain combines TRBV19 with TRBJ1-2, with 7 nucleotides matching TRBD1. Germline CDR1 reads LNHDA; CDR2 reads SQIVND (reference sequence). This CDR3 has 12 residues. V lost 10 bases, J lost 8 bases, and 10 bases stayed unmatched. Here the CDR3 DNA reads TGTGCCACGTGGCGACAGGGAAGAGGCTACACCTTC. Translating it yields CATWRQGRGYTF.

The chain has TRBV7-8 and TRBJ2-7; TRBD2 might be the D (5 bases). V was shortened by 2 bases and J by 3 bases, with 8 bases between the two germline ends. CDR1 SGHVS and CDR2 FQNEAQ come from the germline V gene. The CDR3 runs to 13 residues. CDR3 in DNA: TGTGCCAGCAGCTTACCGGGGATCTACGAGCAGTACTTC. Encoded protein: CASSLPGIYEQYF. The variable domain in full, completed from reference TRBV7-8 and TRBJ2-7, reads GAGVSQSPRYKVAKRGQDVALRCDPISGHVSLFWYQQALGQGPEFLTYFQNEAQLDKSGLPSDRFFAERPEGSVSTLKIQRTQQEDSAVYLCASSLPGIYEQYFGPGTRLTVT.

The rearrangement links TRBV10-3 to TRBJ2-7; 10 nucleotides line up with TRBD2. Trimming removed 0 bases from V and 7 bases from J; junction bases left unmatched: 12. The length of the CDR3 is 17 residues. Germline loops: CDR1 ENHRY, CDR2 SYGVKD. The CDR3 DNA is TGTGCCATCAGTGAGTCGGGAAAGCGGGAGGGCCTAAGGGAGCAGTACTTC. Its protein is CAISESGKREGLREQYF.

A word on this clone: The junction and the germline gene differ at one end; a read error may be behind it. This chain links TRBV7-7 with TRBJ2-1; D is ambiguous. The CDR3 extends over 13 amino acids. The germline V gene has CDR1 SSHAT and CDR2 FNYEAQ (reference sequence). DNA for the CDR3: TGTGCTAGCAGCTTAACCTTGGCTAATGAGCAGTTCTTC. Amino acids: CASSLTLANEQFF.

CDR3 region: CAWRELAGGREQYF. CDR3 in DNA: TGTGCCTGGAGGGAACTAGCGGGAGGGCGCGAGCAGTACTTC. The V gene is TRBV30, the J gene TRBJ2-7; 13 nucleotides match TRBD2. V lost 3 bases, J lost 6 bases, and 5 bases stayed unmatched. This CDR3 comprises 14 residues. Germline V gene data show CDR1 as GTSNPN and CDR2 as SVGIG (reference sequence).

The chain uses TRBV4-3 and TRBJ1-2, with D possibly matching TRBD1 (6 bases). The CDR3 totals 15 residues. V was cut by 4 bases and J by 0 bases, with 12 bases left in between. The germline V gene encodes CDR1 LGHNA and CDR2 YSLEER. The CDR3 is CASSRWDTSNYGYTF. The CDR3 nucleotides read TGCGCCAGCAGCCGATGGGACACTTCTAACTATGGCTACACCTTC.

V gene TRBV2 combines with J gene TRBJ1-5; D possibly corresponds to TRBD1 (6 bases). Germline V gene sequence: CDR1 SNHLY, CDR2 FYNNEI. Between the trimmed V and J ends, which lost 7 bases and 2 bases, there was a span of 9 bases. The CDR3 length is 13 residues. The CDR3, as DNA: TGTGCCAGCAAGGGGGACGGCAATCAGCCCCAGCATTTT. Translated, it gives CASKGDGNQPQHF. The full variable domain, its missing parts supplied by reference TRBV2 and TRBJ1-5, is EPEVTQTPSHQVTQMGQEVILRCVPISNHLYFYWYRQILGQKVEFLVSFYNNEISEKSEIFDDQFSVERPDGSNFTLKIRSTKLEDSAMYFCASKGDGNQPQHFGDGTRLSIL.

V and J are TRBV4-3 and TRBJ1-1, with D possibly TRBD1 on 5 matching bases. Trimming left V 1 base short and J 0 bases short, with 9 bases between. In germline, CDR1 is LGHNA, CDR2 YSLEER. The CDR3 is 15 amino acids. CDR3 residues: CASSQATAMNTEAFF. The CDR3 DNA reads TGCGCCAGCAGCCAAGCGACAGCTATGAACACTGAAGCTTTCTTT.

This clone has more than one count but fewer than ten. The chain couples TRBV18 to TRBJ2-5, with unresolved D. The CDR3 contains 11 residues. The germline V gene encodes CDR1 KGHSH and CDR2 LQKENI. V shed 5 bases and J shed 1 base, with 2 bases lying between them. The CDR3 reads CASSTQETQYF. CDR3 bases: TGTGCCAGCTCAACCCAAGAGACCCAGTACTTC.

The rearrangement joins TRBV27 to TRBJ1-2; D remains ambiguous. The CDR3 consists of 12 residues. Germline assignment: CDR1 MNHEY and CDR2 SMNVEV (reference sequence). Trimming shortened V by 2 bases and J by 6 bases, and 7 bases separated the two germline ends. CDR3 sequence reads: CASSLKGNGYTF. CDR3 nucleotide sequence: TGTGCCAGCAGTTTAAAAGGGAATGGCTACACCTTC.

V usage is TRBV6-1 and J usage is TRBJ2-3; D is possibly TRBD1 (5 bases). There are 14 residues in the CDR3. V was trimmed by 0 bases and J by 1 base, leaving 5 bases between them. The germline V gene encodes CDR1 MNHNS and CDR2 SASEGT. The CDR3 loop is CASSEATGTDTQYF. CDR3 nucleotides: TGTGCCAGCAGTGAAGCGACAGGCACAGATACGCAGTATTTT.

This chain's CDR3 is CASSSGQGTNGYTF. The CDR3 coding sequence is TGTGCCAGCAGTTCCGGACAGGGGACTAATGGCTACACCTTC. This rearrangement joins TRBV6-5 to TRBJ1-2, with 9 bases lining up with TRBD1. From germline, CDR1 is MNHEY and CDR2 SVGAGI. The trim removed 4 bases at V and 6 bases at J, leaving 6 bases unmatched. CDR3 length: 14 amino acids.

The rearrangement joins TRBV7-9 to TRBJ1-1, with a weak D call TRBD1 (6 bases). Looked up from germline, CDR1 is SEHNR and CDR2 is FQNEAQ (reference sequence). The CDR3 runs 14 residues. Trimming cost V 2 bases and J 6 bases, with 13 bases left between them. This CDR3 is CASSLWTAEAEAFF. CDR3 DNA sequence: TGTGCCAGCAGCTTATGGACAGCGGAGGCTGAAGCTTTCTTT.